Below are 8 T cell receptor beta chains sequenced from a single sample in a study of T cell repertoires in cytomegalovirus infection. TCRdb re-called the reads with MiXCR, one entry per CDR3 protein. The top ten hold around a sixth of the sample, which has 200,000 to 250,000 distinct CDR3 sequences, 22% seen once. The sequencing input was CD8+ T cells from PBMCs. Receptors originate from a human donor in good health (CMV status not recorded). Some clones in this sample may be carry-over from other donors' samples.

The chain combines TRBV5-1 with TRBJ2-1; D may match TRBD1 or TRBD2 (5 bases each). The length of the CDR3 is 15 residues. V was cut by 1 base and J by 10 bases, with 18 bases left in between. Per germline, CDR1 SGHRS and CDR2 YFSETQ. The CDR3 DNA follows: TGCGCCAGCAGCTTGTGGTCAGGGAGCCCCCGAGAGCAGTTCTTC. Protein product: CASSLWSGSPREQFF.

The chain joins TRBV7-4 to TRBJ2-1; D remains unclear. Trimming pared 8 bases from V and 0 bases from J, leaving 11 bases between. The CDR3 runs to 14 residues. In germline, CDR1 is SGHVT, CDR2 SQSDAQ. CDR3 sequence: CASPKGSSYNEQFF. The CDR3 region has the DNA TGTGCCAGCCCCAAGGGCAGCTCCTACAATGAGCAGTTCTTC.

This clonotype was found a few times. The V call is TRBV7-6, the J call TRBJ2-1, with D unresolved. The germline V gene encodes CDR1 SGHVS and CDR2 FNYEAQ. Trimming left V 1 base short and J 4 bases short, with 5 bases between. CDR3 length: 13 residues. The CDR3 sequence: CASSLEHYNEQFF. Written as DNA, the CDR3 is TGTGCCAGCAGCTTAGAACATTACAATGAGCAGTTCTTC.

The chain has TRBV6-5 and TRBJ1-4; D is perhaps TRBD1 (6 bases). V was trimmed by 0 bases and J by 5 bases, leaving 13 bases between them. Germline V gives CDR1 MNHEY, CDR2 SVGAGI. The CDR3 spans 16 residues. The CDR3 sequence is CASSYSMWGANEKLFF. The CDR3 coding sequence is TGTGCCAGCAGTTACTCGATGTGGGGGGCCAATGAAAAACTGTTTTTT.

This clonotype was recorded a few times. The gene calls are TRBV9 and TRBJ2-1; 10 bases line up with TRBD2. This CDR3 region has 16 residues. V shed 3 bases, J shed 1 base, and the junction held 4 bases outside the gene matches. Germline assignment: CDR1 SGDLS and CDR2 YYNGEE. CDR3 sequence reads: CASSGSGGGSYNEQFF. The CDR3 bases are TGTGCCAGCAGCGGAAGCGGGGGGGGGTCCTACAATGAGCAGTTCTTC.

The chain couples TRBV29-1 to TRBJ2-5; TRBD2 matches at 13 bases. This CDR3 has 15 residues. Germline V gene data show CDR1 as SQVTM and CDR2 as ANQGSEA. The junction had 13 bases not matched to a gene; V was cut back by 8 bases and J by 7 bases. The CDR3 region has the DNA TGCAGCTCCGACGATGGGACTAGCGGGGATGTGACCCAGTACTTC. The encoded protein is CSSDDGTSGDVTQYF.

The J gene is TRBJ2-3, the V gene TRBV29-1, with D possibly matching TRBD1 (6 bases). Germline V gene data show CDR1 as SQVTM and CDR2 as ANQGSEA. The CDR3 sequence is 14 residues long. Trimming took 1 base from V and 0 from J, leaving 8 bases between them. As DNA, the CDR3 is TGCAGCGTTGAAGGGGGGCCGAGCACAGATACGCAGTATTTT. Translation: CSVEGGPSTDTQYF.

The chain is built from TRBV20-1 and TRBJ2-5; 8 bases are shared with TRBD2. CDR3 size: 12 residues. The ends lost 4 bases at V and 3 bases at J; junction bases unmatched: 1. Germline loops: CDR1 DFQATT, CDR2 SNEGSKA (reference sequence). CDR3 in amino acids: CSAKLAEETQYF. The CDR3 bases are TGCAGTGCTAAACTAGCGGAAGAGACCCAGTACTTC.